Shown below are 25 T cell receptor beta chains from a single sample sequenced in a study of blood T cell repertoires in COVID-19 (dated by TCRdb to the early 2020s). The library was obtained by the immunoSEQ multiplex PCR assay. Held by TCRdb, this immuneACCESS table contains in-frame sequences only and omits some clones. Under half of the omission traces to an unresolved V gene where checked; the cause of the rest is unknown. For this sample the table gives roughly 300,000 clones, of which just over 85% were detected only once. About 10% of the sample is held by the ten biggest clonotypes. The sample consisted of PBMCs or T cells enriched from blood (not recorded which). The receptor set was obtained from a young woman who had recovered from COVID-19.

V gene TRBV10-3 combines with J gene TRBJ2-2; 7 bases are shared with TRBD1. V shed 3 bases and J 0 bases; nucleotides not matched to a gene: 7. Germline assignment: CDR1 ENHRY and CDR2 SYGVKD. The CDR3 sequence is 17 residues long. CDR3 in amino acids: CAISDQNRGPNTGELFF. CDR3 coding DNA: TGTGCCATCAGTGACCAGAACAGGGGACCGAACACCGGGGAGCTGTTTTTT.

The V gene is TRBV6-5, the J gene TRBJ1-2; TRBD1 aligns across 9 bases. Germline V lookup: CDR1 MNHEY, CDR2 SVGAGI. The CDR3 has 15 residues. The V and J ends lost 6 bases and 8 bases, in that order; junction bases with no gene match: 13. CDR3 sequence reads: CASSADLWTGVGYTF. Here the CDR3 DNA reads TGTGCCAGCAGCGCCGATCTCTGGACAGGGGTGGGCTACACCTTC.

The genes are TRBV15 and TRBJ1-1; 7 positions match TRBD1. The CDR3 extends over 16 amino acids. Germline V gene data show CDR1 as LNHNV and CDR2 as YYDKDF (reference sequence). V lost 6 bases to trimming and J lost 4 bases; unmatched junction nucleotides: 14. The DNA for the CDR3 is TGTGCCACCAGTTCCACTCCGGTCAGGGGGAGCACTGAAGCTTTCTTT. Its protein is CATSSTPVRGSTEAFF.

This chain uses TRBV20-1 with TRBJ2-1, with 8 bases matching TRBD1. CDR3 length: 14 residues. Per the germline V gene, CDR1 is DFQATT and CDR2 is SNEGSKA (reference sequence). The V and J ends lost 3 bases and 3 bases, in that order; junction bases with no gene match: 4. CDR3 sequence reads: CSASTGQGYNEQFF. The CDR3 DNA follows: TGCAGTGCTAGTACCGGACAGGGCTACAATGAGCAGTTCTTC.

The rearrangement joins TRBV7-9 to TRBJ2-1; TRBD2 aligns across 12 bases. This CDR3 has 14 residues. CDR1 and CDR2 (germline): SEHNR, FQNEAQ (reference sequence). V was clipped by 5 bases and J by 5 bases; unmatched bases: 1. The CDR3 here is CASSRTSGNNEQFF. The CDR3 bases are TGTGCCAGCAGCCGGACTAGCGGGAACAATGAGCAGTTCTTC. Drawing the rest from reference TRBV7-9 and TRBJ2-1, the complete variable domain is DTGVSQNPRHKITKRGQNVTFRCDPISEHNRLYWYRQTLGQGPEFLTYFQNEAQLEKSRLLSDRFSAERPKGSFSTLEIQRTEQGDSAMYLCASSRTSGNNEQFFGPGTRLTVL.

The rearrangement links TRBV5-6 to TRBJ1-5; D is unclear. Germline assignment: CDR1 SGHDT and CDR2 YYEEEE. The CDR3 runs 13 residues. V shed 0 bases and J shed 7 bases, with 8 bases lying between them. The chain's CDR3 is CASSLGVTQPQHF. The CDR3 DNA is TGTGCCAGCAGCTTGGGAGTAACCCAGCCCCAGCATTTT.

The gene calls are TRBV12-3 or TRBV12-4 and TRBJ2-4; 9 bases agree with TRBD1. The trim removed 5 bases at V and 4 bases at J, leaving 0 bases unmatched. CDR3 length equals 13 residues. This CDR3 is CASSGTGKNIQYF. CDR3 coding DNA: TGTGCCAGCAGTGGGACAGGGAAAAACATTCAGTACTTC.

V and J are TRBV4-1 and TRBJ2-7; a weak D match, TRBD2 (5 bases). This CDR3 has 15 residues. V dropped 1 base and J dropped 3 bases, with 13 bases sitting between them. Germline values: CDR1 MGHRA, CDR2 YSYEKL. The CDR3 DNA reads as TGCGCCAGCAGCCAAGCTTCGGCGGGCATCTACGAGCAGTACTTC. It codes for CASSQASAGIYEQYF.

This chain joins TRBV27 and TRBJ1-2, with TRBD1 as a possible D gene (6 bases). The CDR3 runs to 14 residues. CDR1 is MNHEY and CDR2 is SMNVEV in the germline V gene (reference sequence). V lost 5 bases, J lost 5 bases, and 15 bases lay in between. The CDR3 nucleotides read TGTGCCAGCAGTACCTCCGGGGGGCTTTATGGCTACACCTTC. This codes for CASSTSGGLYGYTF.

CDR3 nucleotide sequence: TGTGCCAGCAGCAAAGGGCTGAGCGGGAGAGGGGTCGGCTACACCTTC. Protein: CASSKGLSGRGVGYTF. The chain uses TRBV21-1 and TRBJ1-2. TRBV21-1 represents a pseudogene. The CDR3 totals 16 residues.

The CDR3, as DNA: TGCGCCAGCAGCTTGGAACCGACAGGCGCGGGGGACAATGAGCAGTTCTTC. Translated: CASSLEPTGAGDNEQFF. The gene calls are TRBV5-1 and TRBJ2-1, with TRBD2 as a possible D gene (7 bases). V was trimmed by 0 bases and J by 5 bases, leaving 18 bases between them. This CDR3 region has 17 residues. Germline V gene data show CDR1 as SGHRS and CDR2 as YFSETQ.

The chain links TRBV6-5 to TRBJ1-2; 9 bases are shared with TRBD1. CDR3 size: 15 residues. V lost 4 bases, J lost 0 bases, and 3 bases stayed unmatched. The germline gives CDR1 MNHEY, CDR2 SVGAGI. Written as DNA, the CDR3 is TGTGCCAGCAGTTCGGGACAGGGCGCTAACTATGGCTACACCTTC. The encoded protein is CASSSGQGANYGYTF.

This rearrangement joins TRBV6-1 to TRBJ2-3; D unresolved. Germline CDR1 is MNHNS and CDR2 is SASEGT. The CDR3 loop spans 12 amino acids. Trimming left V 1 base short and J 11 bases short, with 10 bases between. CDR3 coding DNA: TGTGCCAGCAGTGAAGAACCCCCGGGGCAGTATTTT. It translates to CASSEEPPGQYF.

This chain links TRBV6-1 with TRBJ2-5; no reliable D call. The CDR3 spans 14 residues. Trimming cost V 1 base and J 4 bases, with 10 bases left between them. The germline V gene encodes CDR1 MNHNS and CDR2 SASEGT. The CDR3 region is CASSEERVGETQYF. Written as DNA, the CDR3 is TGTGCCAGCAGTGAAGAGCGAGTTGGAGAGACCCAGTACTTC.

The chain employs TRBV27 and TRBJ2-7, with 10 nucleotides matching TRBD1. The CDR3 covers 15 residues. V was pared by 5 bases and J by 5 bases, with 9 bases of the junction left unmatched. The germline gives CDR1 MNHEY, CDR2 SMNVEV (reference sequence). The chain's CDR3 is CASSPGDRGADEQYF. The CDR3 bases are TGTGCCAGCAGTCCGGGGGACAGGGGAGCCGACGAGCAGTACTTC.

The chain has TRBV28 and TRBJ1-2; D gene unclear. Germline loops: CDR1 MDHEN, CDR2 SYDVKM. V shed 3 bases and J shed 6 bases, with 11 bases lying between them. This CDR3 contains 13 residues. CDR3 region: CASSFPPGDGYTF. The DNA of the CDR3 is TGTGCCAGCAGTTTCCCCCCCGGAGATGGCTACACCTTC.

The chain employs TRBV5-1 and TRBJ1-6; D gene uncertain. CDR1 is SGHRS, CDR2 YFSETQ, per germline. The CDR3 covers 15 residues. The V end was cut by 1 base, the J end by 9 bases, with 14 bases between. CDR3 nucleotide sequence: TGCGCCAGCAGCTTGTTATCAGCCAGCGGTTCACCCCTCCACTTT. Translating gives CASSLLSASGSPLHF.

The rearrangement links TRBV5-4 to TRBJ1-6, with D hard to call. V lost 4 bases to trimming and J lost 7 bases, with 15 bases between them. Per the germline V gene, CDR1 is SGHNT and CDR2 is YYREEE (reference sequence). This CDR3 has 15 residues. CDR3 in amino acids: CASSPGTDRNSPLHF. In nucleotides, the CDR3 is TGTGCCAGCAGCCCGGGAACAGACCGCAATTCACCCCTCCACTTT.

The genes are TRBV7-9 and TRBJ2-3, with D perhaps TRBD1 (7 bases). Germline lookup yields CDR1 SEHNR and CDR2 FQNEAQ (reference sequence). The CDR3 runs to 15 residues. The V and J ends lost 1 base and 4 bases respectively, with 12 bases between them. The CDR3 sequence is CASSLGQGGPDTQYF. CDR3 sequence (DNA): TGTGCCAGCAGCTTAGGCCAGGGGGGCCCAGATACGCAGTATTTT.

This clone has only one observation. The chain uses TRBV3-1 (or the pseudogene TRBV3-2) and TRBJ2-1; 11 bases line up with TRBD2. Germline trimming cut 0 bases from V and 4 bases from J; bases unmatched to any gene: 5. Germline V gene sequence: CDR1 LGHDT, CDR2 YNNKEL (reference sequence). The length of the CDR3 is 17 residues. Here the CDR3 reads CASSQDLSGGVYNEQFF. CDR3 coding DNA: TGTGCCAGCAGCCAAGACCTTAGCGGGGGGGTTTACAATGAGCAGTTCTTC.

The chain couples TRBV27 to TRBJ2-7; TRBD1 agrees at 9 bases. The V gene's germline CDR1 is MNHEY and CDR2 SMNVEV (reference sequence). The J segment lost 3 bases and the V segment lost 5 bases, leaving 8 bases of the junction unmatched. The CDR3 has 15 residues. CDR3 amino acids: CASSIGQGRVYEQYF. The CDR3 nucleotides are TGTGCCAGCAGTATCGGACAGGGGAGAGTCTACGAGCAGTACTTC.

The V and J genes are TRBV30 and TRBJ2-1, with D tentatively TRBD2 (5 bases). From germline, CDR1 is GTSNPN and CDR2 SVGIG (reference sequence). CDR3 length: 10 residues. V was shortened by 5 bases and J by 12 bases, with 11 bases between the two germline ends. DNA for the CDR3: TGTGCCTGGGGGGAGTACCGGCAGTTCTTC. The encoded protein is CAWGEYRQFF.

J is TRBJ1-6 and V is TRBV27; weak D call: TRBD1 (6 bases). Deletions cut 1 base from V and 11 bases from J, with 18 bases between. The CDR3 sequence is 16 residues long. Germline lookup yields CDR1 MNHEY and CDR2 SMNVEV (reference sequence). The CDR3 sequence is CASSLLMGAPLTPLHF. The CDR3 nucleotides are TGTGCCAGCAGTTTATTAATGGGGGCCCCTTTGACACCCCTCCACTTT.

This chain links TRBV7-9 with TRBJ1-1, with D possibly being TRBD1 (5 bases). This CDR3 comprises 14 residues. Between the trimmed V and J ends, which lost 7 bases and 1 base, there was a span of 13 bases. CDR1 is SEHNR, CDR2 FQNEAQ, per germline (reference sequence). The CDR3 here is CASNTLTENTEAFF. The CDR3 DNA sequence: TGTGCCAGCAACACCCTGACAGAGAACACTGAAGCTTTCTTT.

Only a few counts were recorded for this clone. The chain couples TRBV6-5 to TRBJ2-3, with D possibly being TRBD2 (6 bases). There are 15 residues in the CDR3. V gave up 3 bases and J gave up 1 base, with 11 bases separating them. Germline loops: CDR1 MNHEY, CDR2 SVGAGI. CDR3 residues: CASSYTGGGTDTQYF. For the CDR3, the DNA is TGTGCCAGCAGTTATACGGGCGGGGGCACAGATACGCAGTATTTT.